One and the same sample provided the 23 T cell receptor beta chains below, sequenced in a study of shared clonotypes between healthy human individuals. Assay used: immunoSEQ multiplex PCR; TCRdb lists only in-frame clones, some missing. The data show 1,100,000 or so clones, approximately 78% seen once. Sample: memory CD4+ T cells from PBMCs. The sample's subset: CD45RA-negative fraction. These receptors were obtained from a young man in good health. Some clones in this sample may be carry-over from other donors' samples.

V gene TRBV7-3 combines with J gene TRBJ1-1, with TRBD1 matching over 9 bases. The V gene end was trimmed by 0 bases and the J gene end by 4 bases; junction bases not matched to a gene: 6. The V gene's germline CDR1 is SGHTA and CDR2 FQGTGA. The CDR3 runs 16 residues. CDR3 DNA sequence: TGTGCCAGCAGCTTAACGTACGGGACAGGGTCCACTGAAGCTTTCTTT. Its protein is CASSLTYGTGSTEAFF.

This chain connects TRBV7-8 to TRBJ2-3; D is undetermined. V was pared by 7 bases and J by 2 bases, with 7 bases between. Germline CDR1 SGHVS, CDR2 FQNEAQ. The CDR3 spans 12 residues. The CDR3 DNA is TGTGCCAGCACCCTGTCCACAGATACGCAGTATTTT. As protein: CASTLSTDTQYF.

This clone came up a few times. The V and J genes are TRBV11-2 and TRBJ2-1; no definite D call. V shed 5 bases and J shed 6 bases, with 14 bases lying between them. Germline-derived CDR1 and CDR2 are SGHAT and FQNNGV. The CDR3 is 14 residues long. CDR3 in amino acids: CASSIIGPSNEQFF. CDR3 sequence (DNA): TGTGCCAGCAGCATAATCGGCCCCTCCAATGAGCAGTTCTTC.

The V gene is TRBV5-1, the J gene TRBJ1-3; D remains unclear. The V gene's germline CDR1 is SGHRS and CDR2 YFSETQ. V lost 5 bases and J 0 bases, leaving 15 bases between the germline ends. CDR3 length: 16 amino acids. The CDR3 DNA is TGCGCCAGCAGAACTGGACGGTCGAACTCTGGAAACACCATATATTTT. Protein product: CASRTGRSNSGNTIYF.

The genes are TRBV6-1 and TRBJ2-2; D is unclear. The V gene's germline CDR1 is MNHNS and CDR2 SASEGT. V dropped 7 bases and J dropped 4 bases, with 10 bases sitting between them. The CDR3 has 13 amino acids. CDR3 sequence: CASTPRGTGELFF. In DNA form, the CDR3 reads TGTGCCAGCACCCCTCGTGGCACCGGGGAGCTGTTTTTT.

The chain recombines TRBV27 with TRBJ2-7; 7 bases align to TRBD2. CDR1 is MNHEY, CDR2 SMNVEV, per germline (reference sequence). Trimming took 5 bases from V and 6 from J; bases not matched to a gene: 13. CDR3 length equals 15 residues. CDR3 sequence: CASSLLPGGGSEQYF. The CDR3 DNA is TGTGCCAGCAGTCTATTGCCAGGCGGGGGAAGCGAGCAGTACTTC.

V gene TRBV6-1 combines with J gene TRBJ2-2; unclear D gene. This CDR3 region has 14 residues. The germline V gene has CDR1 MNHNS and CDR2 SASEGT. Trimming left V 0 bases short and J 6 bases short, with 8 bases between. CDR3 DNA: TGTGCCAGCAGTGAAGCAGTGGGCCCCGGGGAGCTGTTTTTT. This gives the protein CASSEAVGPGELFF.

This chain's CDR3 is CASSLDSSLNEQFF. CDR3 in DNA: TGTGCCAGCAGCTTGGATTCTAGCCTCAATGAGCAGTTCTTC. The chain couples TRBV5-6 to TRBJ2-1; TRBD2 is a possible D gene (5 bases). Germline lookup yields CDR1 SGHDT and CDR2 YYEEEE. The V gene lost 0 bases and the J gene lost 6 bases, with 10 bases spanning the gap. The CDR3 contains 14 residues.

The CDR3 loop is CAWSLRGRTEAFF. CDR3 coding DNA: TGTGCCTGGAGCCTGAGGGGGAGGACTGAAGCTTTCTTT. The genes are TRBV30 and TRBJ1-1; a possible D gene is TRBD1 (6 bases). Germline-derived CDR1 and CDR2 are GTSNPN and SVGIG (reference sequence). The CDR3 has 13 amino acids. V was cut by 3 bases and J by 5 bases, with 13 bases left in between.

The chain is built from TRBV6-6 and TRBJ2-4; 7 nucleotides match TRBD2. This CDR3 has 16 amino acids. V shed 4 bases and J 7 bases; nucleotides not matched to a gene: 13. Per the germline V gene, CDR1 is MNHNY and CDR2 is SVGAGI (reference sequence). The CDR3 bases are TGTGCCAGCAGTTCCGACTCTGGGCGGGAGAGGAACATTCAGTACTTC. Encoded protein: CASSSDSGRERNIQYF.

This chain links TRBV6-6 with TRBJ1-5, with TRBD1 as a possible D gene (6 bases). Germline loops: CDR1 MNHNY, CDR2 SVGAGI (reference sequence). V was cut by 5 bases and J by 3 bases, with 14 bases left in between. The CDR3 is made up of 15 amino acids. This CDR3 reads CASSPGTGFNQPQHF. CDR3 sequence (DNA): TGTGCCAGCAGTCCAGGTACAGGGTTCAATCAGCCCCAGCATTTT.

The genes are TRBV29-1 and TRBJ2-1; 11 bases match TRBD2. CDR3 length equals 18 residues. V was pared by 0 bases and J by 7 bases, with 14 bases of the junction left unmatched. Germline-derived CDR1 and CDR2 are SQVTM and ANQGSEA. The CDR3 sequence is CSVEDRRGASGRKNEQFF. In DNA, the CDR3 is TGCAGCGTTGAAGACAGGCGCGGGGCTAGCGGGAGGAAGAATGAGCAGTTCTTC.

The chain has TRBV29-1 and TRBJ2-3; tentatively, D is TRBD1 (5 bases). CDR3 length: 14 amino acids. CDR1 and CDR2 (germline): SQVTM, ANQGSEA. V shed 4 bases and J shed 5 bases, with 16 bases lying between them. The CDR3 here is CSVAQDPQGDTQYF. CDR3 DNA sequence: TGCAGCGTTGCACAGGACCCTCAGGGAGATACGCAGTATTTT.

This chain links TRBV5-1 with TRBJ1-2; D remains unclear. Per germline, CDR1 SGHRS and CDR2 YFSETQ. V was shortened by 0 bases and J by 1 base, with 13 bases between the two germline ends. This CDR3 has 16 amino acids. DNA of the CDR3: TGCGCCAGCAGCTTGGGAGTGCGGGGTTATAACTATGGCTACACCTTC. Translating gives CASSLGVRGYNYGYTF.

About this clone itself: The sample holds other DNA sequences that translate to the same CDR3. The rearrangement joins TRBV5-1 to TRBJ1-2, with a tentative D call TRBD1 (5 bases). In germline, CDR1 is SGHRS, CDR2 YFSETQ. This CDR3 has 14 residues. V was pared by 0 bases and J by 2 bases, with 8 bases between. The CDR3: CASSLAEGNYGYTF. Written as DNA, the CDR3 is TGCGCCAGCAGCTTGGCTGAGGGGAACTATGGCTACACCTTC.

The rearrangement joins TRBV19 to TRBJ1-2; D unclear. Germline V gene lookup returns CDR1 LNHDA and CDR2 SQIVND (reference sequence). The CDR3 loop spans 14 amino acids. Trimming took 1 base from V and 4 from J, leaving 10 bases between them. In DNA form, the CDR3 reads TGTGCCAGTAGTATAGCAGCGACGGGCTATGGCTACACCTTC. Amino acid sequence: CASSIAATGYGYTF.

The CDR3 nucleotides read TGTGCCAGTACCCCAATAGGGGGATTTGGTGAAAAACTGTTTTTT. Residues: CASTPIGGFGEKLFF. This sequence joins TRBV19 and TRBJ1-4, with TRBD1 as a possible D gene (6 bases). The CDR3 is 15 amino acids. V was trimmed by 7 bases and J by 7 bases, leaving 19 bases between them. The germline CDR1 and CDR2 sequences are LNHDA and SQIVND (reference sequence).

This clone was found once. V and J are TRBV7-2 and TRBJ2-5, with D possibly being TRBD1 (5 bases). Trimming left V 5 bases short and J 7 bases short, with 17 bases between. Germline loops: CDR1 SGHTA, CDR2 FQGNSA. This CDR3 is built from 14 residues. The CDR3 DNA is TGTGCCAGCAGCCCATGGGGCCACCTGGGGACCCAGTACTTC. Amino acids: CASSPWGHLGTQYF.

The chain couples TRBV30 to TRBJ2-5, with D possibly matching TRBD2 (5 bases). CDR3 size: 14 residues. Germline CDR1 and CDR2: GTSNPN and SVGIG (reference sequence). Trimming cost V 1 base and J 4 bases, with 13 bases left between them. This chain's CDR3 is CAWSGGGVLETQYF. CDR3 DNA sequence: TGTGCCTGGAGTGGTGGAGGCGTTTTAGAGACCCAGTACTTC.

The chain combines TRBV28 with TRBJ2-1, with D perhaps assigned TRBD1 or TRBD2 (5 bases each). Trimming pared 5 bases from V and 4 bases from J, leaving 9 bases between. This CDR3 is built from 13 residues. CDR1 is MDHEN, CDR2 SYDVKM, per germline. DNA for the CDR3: TGTGCCAGCAGTACCGGGACGTACAATGAGCAGTTCTTC. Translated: CASSTGTYNEQFF.

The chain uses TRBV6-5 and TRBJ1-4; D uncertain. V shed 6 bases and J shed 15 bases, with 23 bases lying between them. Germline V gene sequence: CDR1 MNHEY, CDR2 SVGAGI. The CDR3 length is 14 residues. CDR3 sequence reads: CASSLRYQNEKVFF. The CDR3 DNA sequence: TGTGCCAGCAGCCTCAGGTACCAGAATGAAAAGGTGTTTTTT.

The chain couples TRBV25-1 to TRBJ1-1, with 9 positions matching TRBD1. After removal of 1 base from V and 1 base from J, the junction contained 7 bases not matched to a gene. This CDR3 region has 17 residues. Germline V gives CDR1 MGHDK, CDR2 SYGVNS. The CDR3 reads CASSEFGTGRPNTEAFF. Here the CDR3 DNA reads TGTGCCAGCAGTGAATTCGGGACAGGGCGACCGAACACTGAAGCTTTCTTT.

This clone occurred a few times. In DNA, the CDR3 is TGTGCCAGCAGCCGCCACGGAGCTGAGCAGTTCTTC. This encodes CASSRHGAEQFF. V usage is TRBV14 and J usage is TRBJ2-1; D is undetermined. V dropped 4 bases and J dropped 9 bases, with 10 bases sitting between them. The CDR3 is made up of 12 amino acids. Germline lookup yields CDR1 SGHDN and CDR2 FVKESK. Supplemented by reference TRBV14 and TRBJ2-1, the full variable domain reads EAGVTQFPSHSVIEKGQTVTLRCDPISGHDNLYWYRRVMGKEIKFLLHFVKESKQDESGMPNNRFLAERTGGTYSTLKVQPAELEDSGVYFCASSRHGAEQFFGPGTRLTVL.